The 2 T cell receptor beta chains presented below share a single source sample, sequenced in a study of shared clonotypes between healthy human individuals. Only in-frame clones appear in the TCRdb table, and some are missing; sequencing was by immunoSEQ multiplex PCR. The table lists 2,500,000 or so clones, about 92% of them singletons. The sequenced sample was naive CD4+ T cells sorted from blood. Specified subset: CD45RA+ positively selected. The receptors were sampled from a young man in good health.

The rearrangement joins TRBV6-6 to TRBJ1-4; the D is unclear. CDR3 length: 15 amino acids. Germline loops: CDR1 MNHNY, CDR2 SVGAGI (reference sequence). Between the trimmed V and J ends, which lost 2 bases and 8 bases, there was a span of 15 bases. The CDR3 sequence: CASSYPTSGGEKLFF. CDR3 bases: TGTGCCAGCAGTTACCCGACATCGGGTGGGGAAAAACTGTTTTTT.

The rearrangement links TRBV6-6 to TRBJ1-2; D is ambiguous. The V gene's germline CDR1 is MNHNY and CDR2 SVGAGI (reference sequence). Trimming took off 5 bases at V and 6 bases at J, with 13 bases between the two ends. The CDR3 is 13 residues long. Here the CDR3 DNA reads TGTGCCAGCAGTCCCGTTGGGAGTAATGGCTACACCTTC. This gives the protein CASSPVGSNGYTF.